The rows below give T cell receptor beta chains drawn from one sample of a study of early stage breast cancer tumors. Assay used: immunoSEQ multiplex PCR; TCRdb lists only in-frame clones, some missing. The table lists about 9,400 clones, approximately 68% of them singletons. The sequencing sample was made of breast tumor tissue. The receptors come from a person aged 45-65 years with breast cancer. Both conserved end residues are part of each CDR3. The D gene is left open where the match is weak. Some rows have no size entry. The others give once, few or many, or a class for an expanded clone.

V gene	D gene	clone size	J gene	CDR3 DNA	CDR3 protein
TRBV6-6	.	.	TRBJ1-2	TGTGCCAGCAGTTACAGGGACTATGGCTACACCTTC	CASSYRDYGYTF
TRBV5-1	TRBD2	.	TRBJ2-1	TGCGCCAGCAGCCAGCCGGGACTAGCGGGTAGCTCCTACAATGAGCAGTTCTTC	CASSQPGLAGSSYNEQFF
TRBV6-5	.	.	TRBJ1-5	TGTGCCAGCGGGAATCCAGGGGTCGGGCAGCCCCAGCATTTT	CASGNPGVGQPQHF
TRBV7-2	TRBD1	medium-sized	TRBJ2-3	TGTGCCAGCAGCTTAGATCAGGGGGCAGATACGCAGTATTTT	CASSLDQGADTQYF
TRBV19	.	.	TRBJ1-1	TGTGCCGAAAAGGGTGGTAACACTGAAGCTTTCTTT	CAEKGGNTEAFF
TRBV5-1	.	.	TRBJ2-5	TGCGCCAGCAGCTTGCAGGACCAAGAGACCCAGTACTTC	CASSLQDQETQYF
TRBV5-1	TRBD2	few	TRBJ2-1	TGCGCCAGTCAACCCACGGGACTAGCGGGAGGTAATGAGCAGTTCTTC	CASQPTGLAGGNEQFF
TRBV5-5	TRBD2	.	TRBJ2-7	TGTGCCAGCAGCTGGCCCGGGACTAGTTTGGACGAGCAGTACTTC	CASSWPGTSLDEQYF
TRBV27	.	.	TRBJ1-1	TGTGCCAGCAGTCCCATGGGTACAGGGACTGAAGCTTTCTTT	CASSPMGTGTEAFF
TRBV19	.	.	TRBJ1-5	TGTGCCAGTATGGGCCACTATAGCAATCAGCCCCAGCATTTT	CASMGHYSNQPQHF
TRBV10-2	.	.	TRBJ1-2	TGCGCCAGCAGTGACTCAGTCGGAGCCTATGGCTACACCTTC	CASSDSVGAYGYTF
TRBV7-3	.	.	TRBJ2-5	TGTGCCAGCAGCTTAAGCCCCGCCGGTCGAGAGACCCAGTACTTC	CASSLSPAGRETQYF
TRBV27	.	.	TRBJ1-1	TGTGCCAGCAAAGTTGGTACCGGAGGCACTGAAGCTTTCTTT	CASKVGTGGTEAFF
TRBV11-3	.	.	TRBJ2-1	TGTGCCAGCAGTCCGGGAGTCTTTGGCGGTGAGCAGTTCTTC	CASSPGVFGGEQFF
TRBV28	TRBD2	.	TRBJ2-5	TGTGCCAGCAGTACCTCCGGGACTAGCGGATGGGAGACCCAGTACTTC	CASSTSGTSGWETQYF
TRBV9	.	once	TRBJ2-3	TGTGCCAGCAGCGCCGTGTTTCTAGATACGCAGTATTTT	CASSAVFLDTQYF
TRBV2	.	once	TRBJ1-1	TGTGCCAGCAAACCAACGGGCCTGGGCACTGAAGCTTTCTTT	CASKPTGLGTEAFF
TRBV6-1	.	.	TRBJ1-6	TGTGCCAGCAGTGAAGCGAGGCTGACGGGTTCACCCCTCCACTTT	CASSEARLTGSPLHF
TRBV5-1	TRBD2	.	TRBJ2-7	TGCGCCAGCAGCTTGTTTAAGCGGGAAGAGTCGGGTGAGCAGTACTTC	CASSLFKREESGEQYF
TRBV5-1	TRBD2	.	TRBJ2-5	TGCGCCAGCAGCTTCATAGCGGGAGCCGAAGAGACCCAGTACTTC	CASSFIAGAEETQYF
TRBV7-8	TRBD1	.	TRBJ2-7	TGTGCCACCATGGACAGGGTCGTCTACGAGCAGTACTTC	CATMDRVVYEQYF
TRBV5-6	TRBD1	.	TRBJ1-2	TGTGCCAGCAGACCCGACAGGGGATACTATGGCTACACCTTC	CASRPDRGYYGYTF
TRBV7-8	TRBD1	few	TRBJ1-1	TGTGCCAGCAGCCTAGGACAGGGTAGATTGAGCACTGAAGCTTTCTTT	CASSLGQGRLSTEAFF
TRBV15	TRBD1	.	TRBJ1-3	TGTGCCACCAGCAAGGACAGGACTTCTGGAAACACCATATATTTT	CATSKDRTSGNTIYF
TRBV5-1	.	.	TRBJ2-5	TGCGCCAGCAGCTTACAGGACCAAGAGACCCAGTACTTC	CASSLQDQETQYF
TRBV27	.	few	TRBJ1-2	TGTGCCAGCAGTTTGTCAGGGACCGTTCTCGGCTACACCTTC	CASSLSGTVLGYTF
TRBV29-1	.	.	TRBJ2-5	TGCAGCGTTGAAGCCGTAGCCGGAGAGACCCAGTACTTC	CSVEAVAGETQYF
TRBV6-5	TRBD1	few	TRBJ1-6	TGTGCCAGCAGTCGGGACAGCTCCTATAATTCACCCCTCCACTTT	CASSRDSSYNSPLHF
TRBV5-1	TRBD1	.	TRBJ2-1	TGCGCCAGCAGCGGAAGGACAGGGGTGTTCAATGAGCAGTTCTTC	CASSGRTGVFNEQFF
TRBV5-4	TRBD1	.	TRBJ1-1	TGTGCCAGCGGACAGGGCCTGAACACTGAAGCTTTCTTT	CASGQGLNTEAFF
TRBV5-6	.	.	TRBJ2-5	TGTGCCAGCAGCTGGCAGGGAGAGACCCAGTACTTC	CASSWQGETQYF
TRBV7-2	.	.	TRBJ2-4	TGTGCCAGCAGCTTACCCGGGAACATTCAGTACTTC	CASSLPGNIQYF
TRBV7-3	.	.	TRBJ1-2	TGTGCCAGCAGCCCGACGGCCCTCATCTTC	CASSPTALIF
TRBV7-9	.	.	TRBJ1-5	TGTGCCAGCAGCTTAGTGGGTGGGCCCCAGCATTTT	CASSLVGGPQHF
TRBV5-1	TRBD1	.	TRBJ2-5	TGCGCCAGCAGCTCCTATCAGGGGGCCGACGAGACCCAGTACTTC	CASSSYQGADETQYF
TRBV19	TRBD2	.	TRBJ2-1	TGTGCCAGTAGTATAGGGACTAGCGGGAGGCGCAACAATGAGCAGTTCTTC	CASSIGTSGRRNNEQFF
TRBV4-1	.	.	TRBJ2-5	TGCGCCAGCAGCCTCTCCGGGGGGCGCGTACCAGAGACCCAGTACTTC	CASSLSGGRVPETQYF
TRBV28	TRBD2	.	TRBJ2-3	TGTGCCAGCAGCGCGGGACTAGCGGGAACAGATACGCAGTATTTT	CASSAGLAGTDTQYF
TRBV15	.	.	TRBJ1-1	TGTGCCACCAGCAGACGCTTCGGAGGCAGGGGCACTGAAGCTTTCTTT	CATSRRFGGRGTEAFF
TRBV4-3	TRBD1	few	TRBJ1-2	TGCGCCAGCAGCCAAGATGCTGGCCGACAGGGAAACTATGGCTACACCTTC	CASSQDAGRQGNYGYTF
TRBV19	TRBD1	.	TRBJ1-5	TGTGCCAGTAGTAATACCGCAGGGGGAAATCAGCCCCAGCATTTT	CASSNTAGGNQPQHF
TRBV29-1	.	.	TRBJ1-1	TGCAGCGTTGAAGTACCCACTGAAGCTTTCTTT	CSVEVPTEAFF
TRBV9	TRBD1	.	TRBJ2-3	TGTGCCAGCAGCTCCCGGGACAGGTCCACAGATACGCAGTATTTT	CASSSRDRSTDTQYF
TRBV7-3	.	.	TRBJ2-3	TGTGCCAGCAGTGGGACCAACACAGATACGCAGTATTTT	CASSGTNTDTQYF
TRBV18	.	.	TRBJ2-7	TGTGCCAGCTCACCACCTAATTCCTACGAGCAGTACTTC	CASSPPNSYEQYF
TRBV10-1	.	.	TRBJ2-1	TGCGCCAGCAGTGAGTCGAAGGGAGAGGCTAGGGGGGGGCGGAATGAGCAGTTCTTC	CASSESKGEARGGRNEQFF
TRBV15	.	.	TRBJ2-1	TGTGCCACCAGCAGAGACTACAGCGGCTACAATGAGCAGTTCTTC	CATSRDYSGYNEQFF
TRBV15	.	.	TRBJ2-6	TGTGCCACCAGCAGATCCGCCGGGACTGGGGCCAACGTCCTGACTTTC	CATSRSAGTGANVLTF
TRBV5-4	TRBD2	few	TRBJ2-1	TGTGCCAGCAGCTTGACTAGCGGCTACAATGAGCAGTTCTTC	CASSLTSGYNEQFF
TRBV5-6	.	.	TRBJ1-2	TGTGCCAGCAGCTCACAGGGCCTCTTTAACTATGGCTACACCTTC	CASSSQGLFNYGYTF
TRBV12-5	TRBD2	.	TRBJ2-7	TGTGCTAGTGGTTTGGTGACAGTGTTCAGGGGACTAGCGGAGGCGATCCAGACCCACGAGCAGTACTTC	CASGLVTVFRGLAEAIQTHEQYF
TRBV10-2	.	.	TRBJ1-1	TGCGCCAGCAGTGAGCCCCGGGGTGGGACTGAAGCTTTCTTT	CASSEPRGGTEAFF
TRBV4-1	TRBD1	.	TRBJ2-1	TGCGCCAGCAGCCAAGCCCCTCCGGGACAGGGGTCCCCCTTTTACAATGAGCAGTTCTTC	CASSQAPPGQGSPFYNEQFF
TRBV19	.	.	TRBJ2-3	TGTGCCAGTAGCTCGGGACCGCCCCCGGGGACGCAGTATTTT	CASSSGPPPGTQYF
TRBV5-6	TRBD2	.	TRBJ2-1	TGTGCCAGCAGCCGGACAATCAATAGCGGGAGGCCCCTGTACAATGAGCAGTTCTTC	CASSRTINSGRPLYNEQFF
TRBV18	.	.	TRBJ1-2	TGTGCCAGCTCACCACCAGGGGCCTATGGCTACACCTTC	CASSPPGAYGYTF
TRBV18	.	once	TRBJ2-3	TGTGCCAGCTCACCCGTTTTGGGGGAGTCCGATACGCAGTATTTT	CASSPVLGESDTQYF
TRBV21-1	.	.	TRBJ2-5	TGTGCCAGCAGCAAAGAGGGCGAGCGAGGCGGAGAGGAGACCCAGTACTTC	CASSKEGERGGEETQYF
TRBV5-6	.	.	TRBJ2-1	TGTGCCAGCCGTGGAGGTCCTGAAGGAGGTGAGCAGTTCTTC	CASRGGPEGGEQFF